The 21 T cell receptor beta chains below were found in one sample sequenced in a study of shared clonotypes between healthy human individuals. Some clones are missing from TCRdb's copy, which holds only in-frame ones; the method was immunoSEQ multiplex PCR. The sample records over 2 million clones, 85% to 95% being singletons. Source material: naive CD4+ T cells from PBMCs. Subset given: CD45RA+ positively selected. The source of these receptors is a man younger than 30 in good health. Some clones in this sample may be carry-over from other donors' samples.

This chain connects TRBV19 to TRBJ1-5; maybe TRBD1 (5 bases). This CDR3 has 15 amino acids. Germline CDR1 is LNHDA and CDR2 is SQIVND (reference sequence). V lost 6 bases and J lost 0, with 12 bases in between. For the CDR3, the DNA is TGTGCCAGTAGCAGATTGGGGGGTAGCAATCAGCCCCAGCATTTT. Protein product: CASSRLGGSNQPQHF.

The chain is built from TRBV27 and TRBJ1-2; no clear D gene. Germline values: CDR1 MNHEY, CDR2 SMNVEV (reference sequence). The germline V and J ends were trimmed by 5 bases and 4 bases, with 14 bases remaining between them. The CDR3 is 14 residues long. The CDR3 bases are TGTGCCAGCAGTGAAAGGTCGTTTCCCTATGGCTACACCTTC. This translates into CASSERSFPYGYTF.

The chain couples TRBV5-4 to TRBJ1-2; possibly TRBD1 for D (6 bases). V was shortened by 4 bases and J by 2 bases, with 18 bases between the two germline ends. Germline loops: CDR1 SGHNT, CDR2 YYREEE (reference sequence). CDR3 length equals 16 residues. CDR3 region: CASSPRGEGTNYGYTF. The CDR3 region has the DNA TGTGCCAGCAGCCCACGTGGGGAGGGGACAAACTATGGCTACACCTTC. Full variable domain (remainder filled in from reference TRBV5-4 and TRBJ1-2): ETGVTQSPTHLIKTRGQQVTLRCSSQSGHNTVSWYQQALGQGPQFIFQYYREEENGRGNFPPRFSGLQFPNYSSELNVNALELDDSALYLCASSPRGEGTNYGYTFGSGTRLTVV.

V usage is TRBV5-6 and J usage is TRBJ2-1; 8 nucleotides match TRBD2. V trimming: 6 bases; J trimming: 4 bases; junction bases outside the gene matches: 12. The CDR3 totals 16 residues. Looked up from germline, CDR1 is SGHDT and CDR2 is YYEEEE. In DNA, the CDR3 is TGTGCCAGCACCCCTGTCGGGGGGGCCGAATACAATGAGCAGTTCTTC. Translated: CASTPVGGAEYNEQFF.

This clone was observed a handful of times. This chain connects TRBV5-5 to TRBJ2-2; 11 positions agree with TRBD1. V was clipped by 4 bases and J by 9 bases; unmatched bases: 5. The CDR3 totals 14 residues. Germline CDR1 reads SGHKS; CDR2 reads YYEKEE (reference sequence). CDR3 residues: CASSGTGGNWELFF. For the CDR3, the DNA is TGTGCCAGCAGCGGGACAGGGGGTAACTGGGAGCTGTTTTTT. Supplemented by reference TRBV5-5 and TRBJ2-2, the full variable domain reads DAGVTQSPTHLIKTRGQQVTLRCSPISGHKSVSWYQQVLGQGPQFIFQYYEKEERGRGNFPDRFSARQFPNYSSELNVNALLLGDSALYLCASSGTGGNWELFFGEGSRLTVL.

This clone was detected only a few times. This chain uses TRBV7-3 with TRBJ1-1; 7 bases match TRBD1. The CDR3 runs to 14 residues. V was clipped by 3 bases and J by 8 bases; unmatched bases: 9. CDR1 is SGHTA, CDR2 FQGTGA, per germline. CDR3 sequence (DNA): TGTGCCAGCAGCTTGGACAGGTTGAGCGAGGAAGCTTTCTTT. This gives the protein CASSLDRLSEEAFF. The variable domain in full, completed from reference TRBV7-3 and TRBJ1-1, reads GAGVSQTPSNKVTEKGKYVELRCDPISGHTALYWYRQSLGQGPEFLIYFQGTGAADDSGLPNDRFFAVRPEGSVSTLKIQRTERGDSAVYLCASSLDRLSEEAFFGQGTRLTVV.

J is TRBJ2-2 and V is TRBV7-8; D gene uncertain. Germline V lookup: CDR1 SGHVS, CDR2 FQNEAQ. The V gene lost 5 bases and the J gene lost 3 bases, with 10 bases spanning the gap. The CDR3 totals 14 residues. The DNA of the CDR3 is TGTGCCAGCAGCCTCCTGGGCGACACCGGGGAGCTGTTTTTT. Encoded protein: CASSLLGDTGELFF. The variable domain in full, with the rest retrieved from reference TRBV7-8 and TRBJ2-2, is GAGVSQSPRYKVAKRGQDVALRCDPISGHVSLFWYQQALGQGPEFLTYFQNEAQLDKSGLPSDRFFAERPEGSVSTLKIQRTQQEDSAVYLCASSLLGDTGELFFGEGSRLTVL.

The chain couples TRBV7-3 to TRBJ2-2; the D gene is possibly TRBD2 (5 bases). V was cut by 6 bases and J by 6 bases, with 11 bases left in between. CDR3 length: 13 amino acids. Germline lookup yields CDR1 SGHTA and CDR2 FQGTGA. CDR3 DNA sequence: TGTGCCAGCAGTCGTATAGCGTCCGGGGAGCTGTTTTTT. Translation: CASSRIASGELFF.

This rearrangement joins TRBV7-2 to TRBJ2-7; 7 bases map to TRBD2. This CDR3 spans 15 amino acids. V was clipped by 6 bases and J by 3 bases; unmatched bases: 11. Germline V gene sequence: CDR1 SGHTA, CDR2 FQGNSA. The CDR3 loop reads CASRKRGSADYEQYF. The CDR3 DNA sequence: TGTGCCAGCAGGAAGCGGGGTAGCGCTGACTACGAGCAGTACTTC. Variable domain in full (rest from reference TRBV7-2 and TRBJ2-7): GAGVSQSPSNKVTEKGKDVELRCDPISGHTALYWYRQSLGQGLEFLIYFQGNSAPDKSGLPSDRFSAERTGGSVSTLTIQRTQQEDSAVYLCASRKRGSADYEQYFGPGTRLTVT.

CDR3 in DNA: TGTGCCAGTAGTACCCGAGACAGGGGCAGGGTAGGCTATGGCTACACCTTC. Its translation is CASSTRDRGRVGYGYTF. This chain joins TRBV19 and TRBJ1-2; 8 positions match TRBD1. CDR1 and CDR2 (germline): LNHDA, SQIVND (reference sequence). There are 17 residues in the CDR3. V lost 4 bases and J lost 4; bases outside the gene matches: 14. The full variable domain, rest sourced from reference TRBV19 and TRBJ1-2, is DGGITQSPKYLFRKEGQNVTLSCEQNLNHDAMYWYRQDPGQGLRLIYYSQIVNDFQKGDIAEGYSVSREKKESFPLTVTSAQKNPTAFYLCASSTRDRGRVGYGYTFGSGTRLTVV.

This chain joins TRBV28 and TRBJ1-2; D remains ambiguous. The CDR3 runs to 13 residues. V was cut by 4 bases and J by 7 bases, with 13 bases left in between. Germline V CDR1 and CDR2: MDHEN, SYDVKM. CDR3 DNA: TGTGCCAGCAGTTCCCTGTCTCCGGGTGGCTACACCTTC. This translates into CASSSLSPGGYTF.

J is TRBJ1-3 and V is TRBV7-8; no firm D call. The V end lost 2 bases, the J end lost 0 bases, and 11 bases lay between the germline ends. Germline V lookup: CDR1 SGHVS, CDR2 FQNEAQ. This CDR3 contains 16 residues. In nucleotides, the CDR3 is TGTGCCAGCAGCTTAAAGAGGGTCCTCTCTGGAAACACCATATATTTT. Its protein is CASSLKRVLSGNTIYF.

As concerns this clone: The same CDR3 also results from other DNA sequences found in this sample. This chain uses TRBV6-5 with TRBJ1-1; D remains unclear. Germline V gene sequence: CDR1 MNHEY, CDR2 SVGAGI. The CDR3 totals 13 residues. Trimming cost V 5 bases and J 3 bases, with 10 bases left between them. CDR3 sequence reads: CASSPGGDTEAFF. The DNA of the CDR3 is TGTGCCAGCAGTCCAGGTGGGGACACTGAAGCTTTCTTT.

This clone was seen a handful of times. The genes are TRBV18 and TRBJ1-1; tentative D call: TRBD1 (5 bases). V lost 3 bases and J lost 3, with 11 bases in between. Germline V gene sequence: CDR1 KGHSH, CDR2 LQKENI. The CDR3 has 14 amino acids. This CDR3 reads CASSPAGAHTEAFF. CDR3 DNA: TGTGCCAGCTCACCGGCCGGGGCGCACACTGAAGCTTTCTTT.

As to this clone: This sample includes further DNA sequences coding for the same CDR3. V gene TRBV7-3 combines with J gene TRBJ2-1, with D possibly TRBD2 on 6 matching bases. Trimming shortened V by 5 bases and J by 4 bases, and 12 bases separated the two germline ends. This CDR3 is built from 14 residues. Germline values: CDR1 SGHTA, CDR2 FQGTGA. CDR3: CASSATGTYNEQFF. The CDR3 bases are TGTGCCAGCAGCGCCACCGGGACTTACAATGAGCAGTTCTTC. Looking up the rest from reference TRBV7-3 and TRBJ2-1 gives the full variable domain: GAGVSQTPSNKVTEKGKYVELRCDPISGHTALYWYRQSLGQGPEFLIYFQGTGAADDSGLPNDRFFAVRPEGSVSTLKIQRTERGDSAVYLCASSATGTYNEQFFGPGTRLTVL.

CDR3: CASSEALVGLTYNEQFF. CDR3 nucleotides: TGTGCCAGCAGTGAAGCGCTAGTAGGGCTCACCTACAATGAGCAGTTCTTC. V and J are TRBV6-1 and TRBJ2-1; the D is unclear. Between the trimmed V and J ends, which lost 0 bases and 2 bases, there was a span of 14 bases. This CDR3 comprises 17 residues. CDR1 and CDR2 (germline): MNHNS, SASEGT.

The chain is built from TRBV11-1 and TRBJ2-3, with TRBD2 matching over 10 bases. The CDR3 is 15 amino acids. After removal of 5 bases from V and 0 bases from J, the junction contained 2 bases not matched to a gene. CDR1 and CDR2 from the germline V gene are SGHAT and FQDESV (reference sequence). The CDR3 DNA reads as TGTGCCAGCAGCGGGACTAGCGCGAGCACAGATACGCAGTATTTT. Translated, it gives CASSGTSASTDTQYF.

This clone was picked up a small number of times. The genes are TRBV7-9 and TRBJ1-5; D uncertain. The V gene lost 5 bases and the J gene lost 0 bases, with 8 bases spanning the gap. The CDR3 spans 14 residues. Germline lookup yields CDR1 SEHNR and CDR2 FQNEAQ (reference sequence). In DNA form, the CDR3 reads TGTGCCAGCAGCCCAGAGGATAGCAATCAGCCCCAGCATTTT. Its translation: CASSPEDSNQPQHF.

A remark on this clone: The same CDR3 can be traced to other DNA sequences in this sample. The chain links TRBV18 to TRBJ2-5; TRBD1 aligns across 7 bases. The germline gives CDR1 KGHSH, CDR2 LQKENI. J gave up 1 base and V 3 bases, and 2 bases lay outside the gene matches. The CDR3 is 14 residues long. The CDR3 region is CASSPGQVQETQYF. CDR3 in DNA: TGTGCCAGCTCACCCGGACAGGTCCAAGAGACCCAGTACTTC.

The chain uses TRBV29-1 and TRBJ2-5; D call uncertain. The length of the CDR3 is 9 residues. V lost 4 bases to trimming and J lost 5 bases, with 2 bases between them. Germline V gives CDR1 SQVTM, CDR2 ANQGSEA. For the CDR3, the DNA is TGCAGCGTTGCCGAGACCCAGTACTTC. Translated: CSVAETQYF.

The chain combines TRBV28 with TRBJ2-3; 12 positions agree with TRBD2. Germline V CDR1 and CDR2: MDHEN, SYDVKM. V was clipped by 11 bases and J by 5 bases; unmatched bases: 8. There are 14 residues in the CDR3. CDR3 in DNA: TGTGCCGGCCGGACTAGCGGGATGGGAGATACGCAGTATTTT. As protein: CAGRTSGMGDTQYF.